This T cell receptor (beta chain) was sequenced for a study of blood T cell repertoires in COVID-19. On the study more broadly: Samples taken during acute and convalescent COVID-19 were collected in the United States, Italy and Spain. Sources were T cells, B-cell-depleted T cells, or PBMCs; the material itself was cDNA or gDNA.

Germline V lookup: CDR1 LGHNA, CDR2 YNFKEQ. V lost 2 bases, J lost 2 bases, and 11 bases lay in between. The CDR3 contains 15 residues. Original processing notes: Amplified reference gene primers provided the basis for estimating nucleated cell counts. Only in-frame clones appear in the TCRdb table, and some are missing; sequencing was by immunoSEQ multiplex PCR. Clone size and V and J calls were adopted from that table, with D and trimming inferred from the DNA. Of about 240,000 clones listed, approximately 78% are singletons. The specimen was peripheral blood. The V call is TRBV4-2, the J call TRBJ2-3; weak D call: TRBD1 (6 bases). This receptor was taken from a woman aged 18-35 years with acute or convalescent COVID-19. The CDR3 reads CASSQPDSSTDTQYF. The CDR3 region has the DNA TGTGCCAGCAGCCAACCGGACAGCTCCACAGATACGCAGTATTTT.